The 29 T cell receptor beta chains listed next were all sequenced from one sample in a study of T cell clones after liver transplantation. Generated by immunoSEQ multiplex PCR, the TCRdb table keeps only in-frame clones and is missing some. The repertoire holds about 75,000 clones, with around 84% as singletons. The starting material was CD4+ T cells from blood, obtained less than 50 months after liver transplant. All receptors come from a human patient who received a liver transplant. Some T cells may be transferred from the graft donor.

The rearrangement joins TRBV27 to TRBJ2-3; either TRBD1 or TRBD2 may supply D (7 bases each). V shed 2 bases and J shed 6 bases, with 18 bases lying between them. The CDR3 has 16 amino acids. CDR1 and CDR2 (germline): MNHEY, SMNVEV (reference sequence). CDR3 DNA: TGTGCCAGCAGTTTAACCAGGGGGGAGGGCGGGGATACGCAGTATTTT. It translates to CASSLTRGEGGDTQYF.

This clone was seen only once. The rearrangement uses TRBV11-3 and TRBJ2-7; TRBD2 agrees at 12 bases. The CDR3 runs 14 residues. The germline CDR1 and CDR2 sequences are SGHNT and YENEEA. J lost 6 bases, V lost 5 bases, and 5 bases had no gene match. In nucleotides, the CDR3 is TGTGCCAGCAGCCCGACTAGCGGGAGTGGCGAGCAGTACTTC. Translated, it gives CASSPTSGSGEQYF.

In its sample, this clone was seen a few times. CDR3 amino acids: CASSEMEEYYNEQFF. The CDR3 DNA reads as TGTGCCAGCAGTGAGATGGAGGAGTACTACAATGAGCAGTTCTTC. The V gene is TRBV6-1, the J gene TRBJ2-1, with a tentative D call TRBD2 (5 bases). The CDR3 runs 15 residues. Germline-derived CDR1 and CDR2 are MNHNS and SASEGT. Between the trimmed V and J ends, which lost 3 bases and 3 bases, there was a span of 12 bases.

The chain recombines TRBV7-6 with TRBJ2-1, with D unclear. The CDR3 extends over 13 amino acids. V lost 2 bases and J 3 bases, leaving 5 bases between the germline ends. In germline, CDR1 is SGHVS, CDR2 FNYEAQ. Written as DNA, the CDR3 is TGTGCCAGCAGCTTAAACTACTACAATGAGCAGTTCTTC. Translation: CASSLNYYNEQFF.

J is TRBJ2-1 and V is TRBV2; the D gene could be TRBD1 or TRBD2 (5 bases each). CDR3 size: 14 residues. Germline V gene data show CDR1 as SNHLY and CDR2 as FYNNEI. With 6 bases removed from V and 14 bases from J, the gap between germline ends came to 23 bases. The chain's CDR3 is CASSDGASRGDEFF. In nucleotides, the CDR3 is TGTGCCAGCAGCGACGGGGCCTCTAGGGGTGATGAGTTCTTC.

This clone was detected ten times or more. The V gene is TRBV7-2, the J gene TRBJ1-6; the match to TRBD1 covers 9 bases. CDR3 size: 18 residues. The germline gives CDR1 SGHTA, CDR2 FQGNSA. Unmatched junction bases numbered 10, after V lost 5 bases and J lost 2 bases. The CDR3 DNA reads TGTGCCAGCAGCCCGCTCCGACAGGGGGTAACCTATAATTCACCCCTCCACTTT. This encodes CASSPLRQGVTYNSPLHF. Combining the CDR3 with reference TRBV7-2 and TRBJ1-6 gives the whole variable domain GAGVSQSPSNKVTEKGKDVELRCDPISGHTALYWYRQSLGQGLEFLIYFQGNSAPDKSGLPSDRFSAERTGGSVSTLTIQRTQQEDSAVYLCASSPLRQGVTYNSPLHFGNGTRLTVT.

In nucleotides, the CDR3 is TGTGCCAGCACCCCTCGAGCAGGGGGAACGGATACGCAGTATTTT. Amino acids: CASTPRAGGTDTQYF. The chain recombines TRBV27 with TRBJ2-3; 7 bases line up with TRBD1. J lost 6 bases, V lost 7 bases, and 13 bases had no gene match. This CDR3 is built from 15 residues. Per the germline V gene, CDR1 is MNHEY and CDR2 is SMNVEV (reference sequence).

CDR3 in amino acids: CASSLGLRPTSYEQYF. The CDR3 DNA sequence: TGTGCCAGCAGCTTGGGACTAAGACCGACCTCCTACGAGCAGTACTTC. The chain combines TRBV11-2 with TRBJ2-7; 7 bases line up with TRBD2. CDR3 length: 16 amino acids. Germline V gene data show CDR1 as SGHAT and CDR2 as FQNNGV. V was pared by 3 bases and J by 0 bases, with 8 bases of the junction left unmatched.

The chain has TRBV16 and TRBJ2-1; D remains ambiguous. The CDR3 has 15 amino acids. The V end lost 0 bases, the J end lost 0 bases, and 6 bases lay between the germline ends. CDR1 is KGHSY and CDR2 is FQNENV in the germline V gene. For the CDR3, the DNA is TGTGCCAGCAGCCAATCCTCTAGCTCCTACAATGAGCAGTTCTTC. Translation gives CASSQSSSSYNEQFF.

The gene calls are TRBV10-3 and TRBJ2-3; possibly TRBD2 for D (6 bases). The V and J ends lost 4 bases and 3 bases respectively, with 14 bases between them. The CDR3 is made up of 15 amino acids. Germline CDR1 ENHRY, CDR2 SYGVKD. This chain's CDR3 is CAISGDSTPTDTQYF. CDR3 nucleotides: TGTGCCATCAGTGGGGACTCAACGCCAACAGATACGCAGTATTTT.

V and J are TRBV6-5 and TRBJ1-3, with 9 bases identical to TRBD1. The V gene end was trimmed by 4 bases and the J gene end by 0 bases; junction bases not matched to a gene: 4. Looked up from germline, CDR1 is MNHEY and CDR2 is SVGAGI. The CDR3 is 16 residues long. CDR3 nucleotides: TGTGCCAGCAGTTCAATGACAGGGGGCTCTGGAAACACCATATATTTT. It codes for CASSSMTGGSGNTIYF.

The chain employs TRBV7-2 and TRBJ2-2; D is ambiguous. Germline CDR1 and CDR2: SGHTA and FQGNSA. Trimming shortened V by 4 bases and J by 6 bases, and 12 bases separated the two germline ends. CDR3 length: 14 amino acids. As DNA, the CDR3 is TGTGCCAGCAGCTCACGCACGGGTTCCGGGGAGCTGTTTTTT. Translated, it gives CASSSRTGSGELFF.

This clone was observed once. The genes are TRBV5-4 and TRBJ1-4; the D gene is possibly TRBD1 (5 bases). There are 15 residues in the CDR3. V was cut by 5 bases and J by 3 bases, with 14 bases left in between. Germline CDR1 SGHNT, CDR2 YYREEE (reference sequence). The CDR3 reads CASSRRGVANEKLFF. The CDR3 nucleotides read TGTGCCAGCAGTCGTCGGGGCGTTGCTAATGAAAAACTGTTTTTT.

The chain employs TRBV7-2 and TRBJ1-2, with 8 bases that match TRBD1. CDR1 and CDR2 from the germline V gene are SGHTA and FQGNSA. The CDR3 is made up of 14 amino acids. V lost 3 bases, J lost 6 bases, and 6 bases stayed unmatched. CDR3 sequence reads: CASSLGPTGDGYTF. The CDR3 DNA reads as TGTGCCAGCAGCTTGGGACCGACAGGGGATGGCTACACCTTC.

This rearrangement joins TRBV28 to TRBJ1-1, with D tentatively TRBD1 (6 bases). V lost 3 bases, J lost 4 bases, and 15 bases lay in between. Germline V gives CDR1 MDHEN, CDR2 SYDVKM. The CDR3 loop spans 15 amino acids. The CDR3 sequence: CASSFEGGAGTEAFF. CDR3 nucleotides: TGTGCCAGCAGTTTTGAGGGGGGCGCGGGCACTGAAGCTTTCTTT.

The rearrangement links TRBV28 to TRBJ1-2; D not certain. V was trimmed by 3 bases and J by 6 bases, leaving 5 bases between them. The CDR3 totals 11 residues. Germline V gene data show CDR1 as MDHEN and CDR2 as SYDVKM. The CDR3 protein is CASSFRDGYTF. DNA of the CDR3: TGTGCCAGCAGTTTTAGGGATGGCTACACCTTC.

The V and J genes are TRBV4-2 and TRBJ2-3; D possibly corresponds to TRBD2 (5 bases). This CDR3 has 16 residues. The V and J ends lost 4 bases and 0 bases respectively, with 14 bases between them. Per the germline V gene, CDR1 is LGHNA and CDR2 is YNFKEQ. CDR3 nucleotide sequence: TGTGCCAGCAGCCCCGGCGGACGGGGTAGCACAGATACGCAGTATTTT. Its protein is CASSPGGRGSTDTQYF.

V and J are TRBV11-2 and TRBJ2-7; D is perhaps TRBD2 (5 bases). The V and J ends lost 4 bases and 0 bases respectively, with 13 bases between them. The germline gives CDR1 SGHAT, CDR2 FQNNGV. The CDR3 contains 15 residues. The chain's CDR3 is CASSSRGPSSYEQYF. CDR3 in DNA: TGTGCCAGCAGCTCCCGAGGGCCCAGCTCCTACGAGCAGTACTTC.

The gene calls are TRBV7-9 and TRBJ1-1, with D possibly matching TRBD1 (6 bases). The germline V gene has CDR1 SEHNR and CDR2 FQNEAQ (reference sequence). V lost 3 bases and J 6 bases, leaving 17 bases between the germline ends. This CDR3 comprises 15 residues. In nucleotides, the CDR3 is TGTGCCAGCAGCTTCTACGGGCTGGGGGCGGCTGAAGCTTTCTTT. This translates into CASSFYGLGAAEAFF.

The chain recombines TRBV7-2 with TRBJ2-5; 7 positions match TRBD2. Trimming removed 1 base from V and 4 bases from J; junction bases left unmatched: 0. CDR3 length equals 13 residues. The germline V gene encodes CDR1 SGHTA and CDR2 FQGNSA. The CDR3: CASSLGLAETQYF. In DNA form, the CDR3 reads TGTGCCAGCAGCTTAGGACTAGCAGAGACCCAGTACTTC.

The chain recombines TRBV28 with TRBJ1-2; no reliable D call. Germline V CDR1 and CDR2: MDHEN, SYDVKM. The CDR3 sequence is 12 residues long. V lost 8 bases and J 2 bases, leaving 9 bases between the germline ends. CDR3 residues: CASFKVNYGYTF. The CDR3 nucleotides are TGTGCCAGCTTCAAAGTCAACTATGGCTACACCTTC.

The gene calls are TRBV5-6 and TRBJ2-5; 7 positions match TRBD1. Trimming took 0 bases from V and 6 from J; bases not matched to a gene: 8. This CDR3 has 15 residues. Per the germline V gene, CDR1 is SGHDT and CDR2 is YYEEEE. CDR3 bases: TGTGCCAGCAGCTTGGGGTTAGTACAGGGGCAGACCCAGTACTTC. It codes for CASSLGLVQGQTQYF.

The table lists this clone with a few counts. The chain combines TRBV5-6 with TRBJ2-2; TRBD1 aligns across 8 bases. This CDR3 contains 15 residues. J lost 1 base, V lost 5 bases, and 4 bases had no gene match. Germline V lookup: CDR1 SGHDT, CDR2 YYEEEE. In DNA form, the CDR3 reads TGTGCCAGCAGTTTCGGACAGGGGAACACCGGGGAGCTGTTTTTT. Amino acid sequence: CASSFGQGNTGELFF.

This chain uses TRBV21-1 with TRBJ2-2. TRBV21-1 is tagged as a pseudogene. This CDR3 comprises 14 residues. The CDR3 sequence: CASSKPNDTGELFF. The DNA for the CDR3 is TGTGCCAGCAGCAAACCGAACGATACCGGGGAGCTGTTTTTT.

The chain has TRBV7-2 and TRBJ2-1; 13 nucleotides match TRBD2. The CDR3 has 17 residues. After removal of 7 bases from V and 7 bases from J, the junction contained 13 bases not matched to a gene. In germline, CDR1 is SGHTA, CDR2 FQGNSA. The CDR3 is CASTILRTSGGWNEQFF. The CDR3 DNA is TGTGCCAGCACAATACTCAGGACTAGCGGGGGCTGGAATGAGCAGTTCTTC. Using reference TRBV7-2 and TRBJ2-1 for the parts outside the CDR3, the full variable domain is GAGVSQSPSNKVTEKGKDVELRCDPISGHTALYWYRQSLGQGLEFLIYFQGNSAPDKSGLPSDRFSAERTGGSVSTLTIQRTQQEDSAVYLCASTILRTSGGWNEQFFGPGTRLTVL.

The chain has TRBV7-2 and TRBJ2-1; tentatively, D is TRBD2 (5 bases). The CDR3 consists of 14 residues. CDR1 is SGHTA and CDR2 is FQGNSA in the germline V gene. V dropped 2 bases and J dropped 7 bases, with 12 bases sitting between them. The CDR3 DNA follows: TGTGCCAGCAGCTTATTTAAGACTACTAATGAGCAGTTCTTC. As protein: CASSLFKTTNEQFF.

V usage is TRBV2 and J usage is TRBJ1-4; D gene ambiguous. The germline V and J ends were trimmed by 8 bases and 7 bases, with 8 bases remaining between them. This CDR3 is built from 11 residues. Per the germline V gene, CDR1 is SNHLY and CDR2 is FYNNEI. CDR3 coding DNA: TGTGCCAGCGCGGTCGGTGAAAAACTGTTTTTT. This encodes CASAVGEKLFF.

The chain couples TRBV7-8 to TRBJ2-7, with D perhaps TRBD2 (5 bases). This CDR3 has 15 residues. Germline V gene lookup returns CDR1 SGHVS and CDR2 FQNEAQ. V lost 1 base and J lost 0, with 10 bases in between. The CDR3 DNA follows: TGTGCCAGCAGCTTAGGGCTAGCCAACTCCTACGAGCAGTACTTC. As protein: CASSLGLANSYEQYF.

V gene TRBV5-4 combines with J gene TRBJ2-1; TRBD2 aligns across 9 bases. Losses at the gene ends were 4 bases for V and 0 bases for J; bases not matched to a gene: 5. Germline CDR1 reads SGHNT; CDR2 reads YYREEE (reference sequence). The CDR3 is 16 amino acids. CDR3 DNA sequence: TGTGCCAGCAGCGTTAGCGGGAGAAGCTCCTACAATGAGCAGTTCTTC. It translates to CASSVSGRSSYNEQFF. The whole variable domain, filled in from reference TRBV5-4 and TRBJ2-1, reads ETGVTQSPTHLIKTRGQQVTLRCSSQSGHNTVSWYQQALGQGPQFIFQYYREEENGRGNFPPRFSGLQFPNYSSELNVNALELDDSALYLCASSVSGRSSYNEQFFGPGTRLTVL.